These 29 T cell receptor beta chains originate from one sample sequenced in a study of early T cells in non-severe SARS-CoV-2 infection. TCRdb analysed the 5' RACE reads with MiXCR anew, one entry per CDR3 protein. The top ten clones hold around 3% of a sample with about 110,000 distinct CDR3 sequences, 9.5% to 13% of them seen once. The material sequenced was whole blood. The receptors were sampled from an adult who was a healthcare worker with PCR-confirmed SARS-CoV-2 infection or an uninfected control (not recorded which).

This clonotype was recorded at least ten times. The chain is built from TRBV9 and TRBJ2-3; 12 bases are shared with TRBD2. The V segment lost 0 bases and the J segment 6 bases; nucleotides outside the gene matches: 2. This CDR3 has 15 residues. Germline values: CDR1 SGDLS, CDR2 YYNGEE. CDR3 sequence (DNA): TGTGCCAGCAGCGTAGACGGGACTAGCGGGGATACGCAGTATTTT. Translating it yields CASSVDGTSGDTQYF.

This clonotype was picked up many times. The chain's CDR3 is CASSRAGGSTDTQYF. The CDR3, as DNA: TGTGCCAGCAGCCGGGCGGGCGGTAGCACAGATACGCAGTATTTT. J is TRBJ2-3 and V is TRBV7-3, with a possible D match to TRBD2 (5 bases). Germline CDR1 and CDR2: SGHTA and FQGTGA. The V end was cut by 5 bases, the J end by 0 bases, with 12 bases between. The CDR3 length is 15 residues.

The chain uses TRBV29-1 and TRBJ1-4; tentative D call: TRBD1 (5 bases). The CDR3 length is 13 residues. The germline CDR1 and CDR2 sequences are SQVTM and ANQGSEA. V lost 6 bases, J lost 3 bases, and 11 bases lay in between. The CDR3 region has the DNA TGCAGCGTAGCAAGGGGACCTAATGAAAAACTGTTTTTT. It codes for CSVARGPNEKLFF.

The chain couples TRBV18 to TRBJ2-2, with 10 bases aligning to TRBD2. Unmatched junction bases numbered 7, after V lost 2 bases and J lost 4 bases. The germline gives CDR1 KGHSH, CDR2 LQKENI. CDR3 length: 17 amino acids. As DNA, the CDR3 is TGTGCCAGCTCACCAGACGAACTAGCGGGACTCACCGGGGAGCTGTTTTTT. This gives the protein CASSPDELAGLTGELFF.

This clonotype was counted many times. The chain joins TRBV29-1 to TRBJ2-3; 9 bases align to TRBD2. Germline V gene lookup returns CDR1 SQVTM and CDR2 ANQGSEA. There are 15 residues in the CDR3. With V trimmed by 1 base and J by 2 bases, 4 bases remained unmatched. This CDR3 is CSVEAAGGDTDTQYF. The CDR3 region has the DNA TGCAGCGTTGAAGCCGCGGGAGGGGACACAGATACGCAGTATTTT.

Ten or more counts support this clonotype. The chain has TRBV12-3 or TRBV12-4 and TRBJ2-7, with 8 positions matching TRBD1. The trim removed 5 bases at V and 9 bases at J, leaving 9 bases unmatched. The CDR3 is made up of 13 amino acids. As DNA, the CDR3 is TGTGCCAGCAGTCCAACAGGGGGAAGAGGGCAGTACTTC. Its protein product is CASSPTGGRGQYF.

This clonotype has a count of ten or more. V usage is TRBV7-8 and J usage is TRBJ2-5; D ambiguous. CDR3 size: 12 residues. Trimming stripped 6 bases from V and 4 bases from J, with 9 bases between. Germline V CDR1 and CDR2: SGHVS, FQNEAQ. The CDR3 bases are TGTGCCAGCAGTCGCTTAGTAGAGACCCAGTACTTC. It translates to CASSRLVETQYF.

The J gene is TRBJ2-7, the V gene TRBV29-1; D may be TRBD1 (6 bases). Deletions cut 7 bases from V and 5 bases from J, with 15 bases between. Germline V lookup: CDR1 SQVTM, CDR2 ANQGSEA. This CDR3 is 12 amino acids long. Written as DNA, the CDR3 is TGCAGCGCCCGGGACATAGGGGACGAGCAGTACTTC. Amino acids: CSARDIGDEQYF.

This clonotype came up many times. The chain carries TRBV7-2 and TRBJ2-3; 9 nucleotides line up with TRBD1. This CDR3 is 13 amino acids long. In germline, CDR1 is SGHTA, CDR2 FQGNSA. V trimming: 9 bases; J trimming: 1 base; junction bases outside the gene matches: 2. The CDR3 DNA reads as TGTGCCAGGGGACAGGGACGCACAGATACGCAGTATTTT. This translates into CARGQGRTDTQYF.

This clonotype showed up just a few times. This chain uses TRBV28 with TRBJ2-7; D gene ambiguous. CDR1 and CDR2 (germline): MDHEN, SYDVKM. The CDR3 runs to 12 residues. The V end lost 9 bases, the J end lost 0 bases, and 9 bases lay between the germline ends. CDR3 nucleotide sequence: TGTGCCAGTGGCCTCAGCTCCTACGAGCAGTACTTC. This encodes CASGLSSYEQYF.

The V and J genes are TRBV7-3 and TRBJ2-1, with 8 bases fitting TRBD2. V shed 0 bases and J 4 bases; nucleotides not matched to a gene: 5. This CDR3 has 16 residues. The V gene's germline CDR1 is SGHTA and CDR2 FQGTGA. This chain's CDR3 is CASSLTGREDYNEQFF. Here the CDR3 DNA reads TGTGCCAGCAGCTTAACCGGGAGGGAGGATTACAATGAGCAGTTCTTC.

The V call is TRBV9, the J call TRBJ2-3, with D unclear. Germline CDR1 reads SGDLS; CDR2 reads YYNGEE. With 2 bases removed from V and 7 bases from J, the gap between germline ends came to 11 bases. The CDR3 sequence is 13 residues long. For the CDR3, the DNA is TGTGCCAGCAGCGTCACCTTAGGAAATACGCAGTATTTT. It specifies CASSVTLGNTQYF.

J is TRBJ2-1 and V is TRBV7-2; 8 bases agree with TRBD1. The CDR3 is 12 amino acids. V lost 5 bases and J lost 12; bases outside the gene matches: 6. CDR1 is SGHTA, CDR2 FQGNSA, per germline. Here the CDR3 DNA reads TGTGCCAGCAGCCCAGGGGGCGGCGGGCAGTTCTTC. Translated: CASSPGGGGQFF.

The chain uses TRBV5-1 and TRBJ1-1, with a weak D call TRBD1 (5 bases). V was pared by 0 bases and J by 5 bases, with 17 bases between. CDR3 length equals 16 residues. The V gene's germline CDR1 is SGHRS and CDR2 YFSETQ. CDR3 sequence reads: CASSLEQAGGRTEAFF. The CDR3 coding sequence is TGCGCCAGCAGCTTGGAACAGGCCGGAGGGAGGACTGAAGCTTTCTTT.

This clonotype was detected a few times. This chain uses TRBV7-3 with TRBJ2-3; TRBD1 matches at 7 bases. CDR1 is SGHTA, CDR2 FQGTGA, per germline. V was clipped by 5 bases and J by 1 base; unmatched bases: 3. The CDR3 consists of 14 residues. CDR3: CASSTTGGTDTQYF. In DNA, the CDR3 is TGTGCCAGCAGCACAACAGGGGGCACAGATACGCAGTATTTT.

This clonotype was observed a few times. The V and J genes are TRBV11-2 and TRBJ2-2, with TRBD1 matching over 7 bases. Germline CDR1 is SGHAT and CDR2 is FQNNGV. The CDR3 length is 16 residues. V dropped 5 bases and J dropped 1; count of bases not matched to a gene: 7. The CDR3 bases are TGTGCCAGCAGCCAAGCCGGGACAGTGAACACCGGGGAGCTGTTTTTT. It yields the protein CASSQAGTVNTGELFF.

The chain joins TRBV5-4 to TRBJ1-1, with D unresolved. The CDR3 spans 13 residues. V dropped 1 base and J dropped 1 base, with 5 bases sitting between them. Germline assignment: CDR1 SGHNT and CDR2 YYREEE (reference sequence). The CDR3 DNA reads as TGTGCCAGCAGCTTGTTCCAGAACACTGAAGCTTTCTTT. Its translation: CASSLFQNTEAFF. Supplemented by reference TRBV5-4 and TRBJ1-1, the full variable domain reads ETGVTQSPTHLIKTRGQQVTLRCSSQSGHNTVSWYQQALGQGPQFIFQYYREEENGRGNFPPRFSGLQFPNYSSELNVNALELDDSALYLCASSLFQNTEAFFGQGTRLTVV.

The sample holds a few counts of this clonotype. V usage is TRBV7-9 and J usage is TRBJ1-2; D uncertain. The germline gives CDR1 SEHNR, CDR2 FQNEAQ (reference sequence). Trimming left V 5 bases short and J 2 bases short, with 15 bases between. CDR3 length: 15 residues. DNA of the CDR3: TGTGCCAGCAGCCCCATAATAGCCCCGAACTATGGCTACACCTTC. Residues: CASSPIIAPNYGYTF.

Many counts were recorded for this clonotype. V and J are TRBV6-2 or TRBV6-3 and TRBJ2-7, with no clear D. Trimming cost V 5 bases and J 4 bases, with 6 bases left between them. The CDR3 has 11 residues. CDR1 and CDR2 (germline): MNHEY, SVGEGT. The CDR3 reads CASSAPYEQYF. The CDR3 region has the DNA TGTGCCAGCAGTGCACCTTACGAGCAGTACTTC.

This chain links TRBV5-4 with TRBJ2-6; D not certain. V lost 2 bases, J lost 3 bases, and 12 bases lay in between. CDR3 size: 16 residues. In germline, CDR1 is SGHNT, CDR2 YYREEE (reference sequence). CDR3 amino acids: CASSLGGTSGANVLTF. The CDR3 DNA follows: TGTGCCAGCAGCTTAGGTGGAACAAGTGGGGCCAACGTCCTGACTTTC.

The table lists this clonotype with many counts. The rearrangement joins TRBV7-3 to TRBJ2-1; TRBD2 agrees at 8 bases. The CDR3 spans 16 residues. Germline trimming cut 2 bases from V and 6 bases from J; bases unmatched to any gene: 9. Germline lookup yields CDR1 SGHTA and CDR2 FQGTGA. The CDR3 DNA sequence: TGTGCCAGCAGCTTAGCTCCTAGCGGGTACTTCAATGAGCAGTTCTTC. It yields the protein CASSLAPSGYFNEQFF.

The rearrangement joins TRBV19 to TRBJ2-1; D might be TRBD1 (6 bases). CDR1 and CDR2 (germline): LNHDA, SQIVND (reference sequence). The CDR3 spans 13 residues. The germline V and J ends were trimmed by 2 bases and 6 bases, with 8 bases remaining between them. The CDR3 DNA is TGTGCCAGTAGTATAAAGGGGGTCAATGAGCAGTTCTTC. Protein product: CASSIKGVNEQFF.

This clonotype was seen many times. This sequence joins TRBV19 and TRBJ2-7; the match to TRBD2 covers 10 bases. The CDR3 length is 13 residues. The germline gives CDR1 LNHDA, CDR2 SQIVND (reference sequence). V dropped 6 bases and J dropped 2; count of bases not matched to a gene: 1. The CDR3 protein is CASRTSGTYEQYF. The CDR3 DNA follows: TGTGCCAGTAGAACTAGCGGGACCTACGAGCAGTACTTC.

The chain couples TRBV7-3 to TRBJ1-1; D not resolved. Trimming took 0 bases from V and 5 from J, leaving 7 bases between them. Germline CDR1 SGHTA, CDR2 FQGTGA. This CDR3 contains 13 residues. The chain's CDR3 is CASSLTFRTEAFF. Written as DNA, the CDR3 is TGTGCCAGCAGCTTAACGTTCAGGACTGAAGCTTTCTTT. Drawing the rest from reference TRBV7-3 and TRBJ1-1, the complete variable domain is GAGVSQTPSNKVTEKGKYVELRCDPISGHTALYWYRQSLGQGPEFLIYFQGTGAADDSGLPNDRFFAVRPEGSVSTLKIQRTERGDSAVYLCASSLTFRTEAFFGQGTRLTVV.

This sequence joins TRBV12-3 or TRBV12-4 and TRBJ2-1; no reliable D call. The ends were cut back, 0 bases at V and 5 bases at J, with 8 bases in the middle. CDR3 size: 14 residues. The CDR3 DNA sequence: TGTGCCAGCAGTTTAGCCGGGCCCGACAATGAGCAGTTCTTC. Translation gives CASSLAGPDNEQFF.

The rearrangement links TRBV7-9 to TRBJ2-1, with 11 nucleotides matching TRBD2. Losses at the gene ends were 6 bases for V and 6 bases for J; bases not matched to a gene: 7. The CDR3 consists of 15 residues. In germline, CDR1 is SEHNR, CDR2 FQNEAQ (reference sequence). CDR3 coding DNA: TGTGCCAGCAGTTTACTAGCGGGAGCTCTCAATGAGCAGTTCTTC. Translating gives CASSLLAGALNEQFF.

The chain carries TRBV7-2 and TRBJ2-1; 9 nucleotides agree with TRBD2. Germline V gene sequence: CDR1 SGHTA, CDR2 FQGNSA. The ends lost 4 bases at V and 3 bases at J; junction bases unmatched: 1. The CDR3 covers 14 residues. This CDR3 is CASSSTSGYNEQFF. The CDR3 DNA sequence: TGTGCCAGCAGCTCGACTAGCGGCTACAATGAGCAGTTCTTC. The full variable domain, in which reference TRBV7-2 and TRBJ2-1 provide the parts outside the CDR3, is GAGVSQSPSNKVTEKGKDVELRCDPISGHTALYWYRQSLGQGLEFLIYFQGNSAPDKSGLPSDRFSAERTGGSVSTLTIQRTQQEDSAVYLCASSSTSGYNEQFFGPGTRLTVL.

This sequence joins TRBV4-2 and TRBJ2-3, with 7 bases that match TRBD1. This CDR3 comprises 13 residues. Trimming at V came to 4 bases and at J to 10 bases, leaving 8 bases not matched to a gene. Germline V gives CDR1 LGHNA, CDR2 YNFKEQ. The CDR3 nucleotides are TGTGCCAGCAGCCTCCCGGGACAGAAGGCGCAGTATTTT. Translating gives CASSLPGQKAQYF.

This clonotype was detected many times. The J gene is TRBJ1-2, the V gene TRBV9, with 8 bases that match TRBD1. Germline V gene data show CDR1 as SGDLS and CDR2 as YYNGEE. Trimming removed 4 bases from V and 2 bases from J; junction bases left unmatched: 10. The CDR3 length is 16 residues. CDR3 amino acids: CASSPITGQVNYGYTF. Here the CDR3 DNA reads TGTGCCAGCAGCCCGATAACGGGACAGGTCAACTATGGCTACACCTTC.